Listed below are T cell receptor beta chains from one sample, sequenced in a study of response to subunit inactivated influenza vaccine. Each CDR3 protein is one row after TCRdb ran MiXCR on the RT-PCR reads. The sample has fewer than 800,000 distinct CDR3 sequences, 15% to 18% seen once. Material: PBMCs from blood, obtained roughly 12 days after vaccination. These receptors all stem from a man aged 45-65 years who received an inactivated influenza vaccine. Each CDR3 is given with its conserved first and last residue. The order of the fields is CDR3 protein, CDR3 DNA, V gene, J gene, D gene, clone size. The D gene is left open where the match is weak. Size is stated for part of the rows, as once, few or many counts, or as a class when the clone is expanded.

cdr3_aa: CSARDRLAGNTGELFF; cdr3_nt: TGCAGTGCTAGAGATAGGCTAGCGGGAAACACCGGGGAGCTGTTTTTT; v_call: TRBV20-1; j_call: TRBJ2-2; d_call: TRBD2; clone_size: many
cdr3_aa: CSARDLGSPFYNEAFF; cdr3_nt: TGCAGTGCTAGAGATCTCGGATCTCCCTTCTATAATGAAGCTTTCTTT; v_call: TRBV20-1; j_call: TRBJ1-1; d_call: -; clone_size: -
cdr3_aa: CASSPHLAGDTDTQYF; cdr3_nt: TGTGCCAGCAGCCCACACCTGGCGGGGGACACAGATACGCAGTATTTT; v_call: TRBV7-2; j_call: TRBJ2-3; d_call: TRBD2; clone_size: few
cdr3_aa: CASSRRKITDTQYF; cdr3_nt: TGTGCCAGCAGTCGGAGAAAAATCACAGATACGCAGTATTTT; v_call: TRBV6-1; j_call: TRBJ2-3; d_call: -; clone_size: -
cdr3_aa: CASSRGLVDTQYF; cdr3_nt: TGTGCCAGCAGCAGGGGACTGGTAGATACGCAGTATTTT; v_call: TRBV7-2; j_call: TRBJ2-3; d_call: -; clone_size: -
cdr3_aa: CASSSTEVDTRGNGYTF; cdr3_nt: TGTGCCAGCAGTTCCACGGAGGTCGACACTAGGGGCAATGGCTACACCTTC; v_call: TRBV6-2/TRBV6-3; j_call: TRBJ1-2; d_call: -; clone_size: -
cdr3_aa: CASSPGQAGAYEQYF; cdr3_nt: TGTGCCAGCTCACCAGGACAGGCCGGGGCCTACGAGCAGTACTTC; v_call: TRBV18; j_call: TRBJ2-7; d_call: TRBD1; clone_size: few
cdr3_aa: CAIGGDGGLAGGSDREQFF; cdr3_nt: TGTGCCATTGGTGGCGACGGAGGACTAGCGGGAGGATCAGATCGTGAGCAGTTCTTC; v_call: TRBV10-3; j_call: TRBJ2-1; d_call: TRBD2; clone_size: -
cdr3_aa: CAIRRDRAGATGELFF; cdr3_nt: TGTGCCATCAGGAGAGACAGGGCCGGGGCCACCGGGGAGCTGTTTTTT; v_call: TRBV10-3; j_call: TRBJ2-2; d_call: TRBD1; clone_size: -
cdr3_aa: CSAVDFYEQYF; cdr3_nt: TGCAGTGCAGTAGATTTCTACGAGCAGTACTTC; v_call: TRBV20-1; j_call: TRBJ2-7; d_call: -; clone_size: few
cdr3_aa: CAGDGGVNTGELFF; cdr3_nt: TGTGCCGGCGACGGGGGGGTCAACACCGGGGAGCTGTTTTTT; v_call: TRBV30; j_call: TRBJ2-2; d_call: TRBD2; clone_size: -
cdr3_aa: CASSEVVAGDWMGETQYF; cdr3_nt: TGTGCCAGCAGTGAAGTAGTAGCGGGGGATTGGATGGGAGAGACCCAGTACTTC; v_call: TRBV2; j_call: TRBJ2-5; d_call: TRBD2; clone_size: many
cdr3_aa: CASSSAGTGGDEQYF; cdr3_nt: TGTGCCAGCAGTTCCGCCGGGACAGGGGGCGATGAGCAGTACTTC; v_call: TRBV28; j_call: TRBJ2-7; d_call: TRBD1; clone_size: once
cdr3_aa: CASSQTGTANTEAFF; cdr3_nt: TGTGCCAGCAGCCAAACCGGGACAGCAAACACTGAAGCTTTCTTT; v_call: TRBV3-1; j_call: TRBJ1-1; d_call: TRBD1; clone_size: -
cdr3_aa: CASSSRRNNEQFF; cdr3_nt: TGTGCCAGCAGCTCCCGCCGGAACAATGAGCAGTTCTTC; v_call: TRBV3-1; j_call: TRBJ2-1; d_call: -; clone_size: few
cdr3_aa: CASSQTRNYGYTF; cdr3_nt: TGCGCCAGCAGCCAAACCAGAAACTATGGCTACACCTTC; v_call: TRBV4-1; j_call: TRBJ1-2; d_call: -; clone_size: few
cdr3_aa: CASSDRGVDYGYTF; cdr3_nt: TGTGCCAGCAGTGATCGCGGGGTGGACTATGGCTACACCTTC; v_call: TRBV2; j_call: TRBJ1-2; d_call: -; clone_size: -
cdr3_aa: CASGLGLASYNEQFF; cdr3_nt: TGTGCTAGTGGTTTGGGCTTGGCCTCCTACAATGAGCAGTTCTTC; v_call: TRBV12-5; j_call: TRBJ2-1; d_call: -; clone_size: few
cdr3_aa: CASSSRIHSYEQYF; cdr3_nt: TGTGCCAGCAGCAGCAGAATCCACTCCTACGAGCAGTACTTC; v_call: TRBV7-9; j_call: TRBJ2-7; d_call: -; clone_size: -
cdr3_aa: CASRGTDYEQYF; cdr3_nt: TGTGCCAGCAGGGGGACAGATTACGAGCAGTACTTC; v_call: TRBV28; j_call: TRBJ2-7; d_call: TRBD1; clone_size: few
cdr3_aa: CASSVGLALGLNEQFF; cdr3_nt: TGTGCCAGCAGCGTAGGACTAGCCCTCGGCCTGAATGAGCAGTTCTTC; v_call: TRBV9; j_call: TRBJ2-1; d_call: TRBD2; clone_size: -
cdr3_aa: CATSDLWTGNSGELFF; cdr3_nt: TGTGCCACCAGTGATTTGTGGACAGGGAACAGCGGGGAGCTGTTTTTT; v_call: TRBV24-1; j_call: TRBJ2-2; d_call: TRBD1; clone_size: -
cdr3_aa: CASSLGAFSYNEQFF; cdr3_nt: TGTGCCAGCAGTTTAGGCGCATTCTCCTACAATGAGCAGTTCTTC; v_call: TRBV12-3/TRBV12-4; j_call: TRBJ2-1; d_call: -; clone_size: -
cdr3_aa: CASSLDRRGYTEAFF; cdr3_nt: TGTGCCAGCAGCTTAGATAGGCGGGGTTACACTGAAGCTTTCTTT; v_call: TRBV11-1; j_call: TRBJ1-1; d_call: -; clone_size: few
cdr3_aa: CASSWTRVPTGELFF; cdr3_nt: TGCGCCAGCAGCTGGACCAGGGTTCCCACCGGGGAGCTGTTTTTT; v_call: TRBV4-1; j_call: TRBJ2-2; d_call: -; clone_size: -
cdr3_aa: CSAQLAAKETQYF; cdr3_nt: TGCAGTGCCCAACTAGCGGCGAAAGAGACCCAGTACTTC; v_call: TRBV20-1; j_call: TRBJ2-5; d_call: TRBD2; clone_size: -
cdr3_aa: CASSTGQVATNEKLFF; cdr3_nt: TGCGCCAGCAGCACGGGACAGGTTGCAACTAATGAAAAACTGTTTTTT; v_call: TRBV5-1; j_call: TRBJ1-4; d_call: TRBD1; clone_size: -
cdr3_aa: CSASGLLARKLFF; cdr3_nt: TGCAGTGCCTCAGGGCTTCTGGCAAGAAAACTGTTTTTT; v_call: TRBV20-1; j_call: TRBJ1-4; d_call: -; clone_size: -
cdr3_aa: CASSEDGDSTDTQYF; cdr3_nt: TGCGCCAGCAGTGAGGACGGGGACAGCACAGATACGCAGTATTTT; v_call: TRBV10-1; j_call: TRBJ2-3; d_call: -; clone_size: -
cdr3_aa: CASSTRDRGTYTF; cdr3_nt: TGTGCCAGTAGTACCCGGGACAGGGGTACCTACACCTTC; v_call: TRBV19; j_call: TRBJ1-2; d_call: TRBD1; clone_size: -
cdr3_aa: CASSVGLAEETQYF; cdr3_nt: TGTGCCAGCAGTGTGGGACTAGCGGAAGAGACCCAGTACTTC; v_call: TRBV12-3/TRBV12-4; j_call: TRBJ2-5; d_call: TRBD2; clone_size: -
cdr3_aa: CASIPGPTVANTGELFF; cdr3_nt: TGTGCCAGCATTCCAGGGCCCACCGTAGCGAACACCGGGGAGCTGTTTTTT; v_call: TRBV7-2; j_call: TRBJ2-2; d_call: -; clone_size: few
cdr3_aa: CAWRDDRSRGAFF; cdr3_nt: TGTGCCTGGAGAGACGACCGGTCTAGGGGAGCTTTCTTT; v_call: TRBV30; j_call: TRBJ1-1; d_call: -; clone_size: few
cdr3_aa: CSATGTSGQETQYF; cdr3_nt: TGCAGTGCTACCGGGACTAGCGGTCAAGAGACCCAGTACTTC; v_call: TRBV20-1; j_call: TRBJ2-5; d_call: TRBD2; clone_size: few
cdr3_aa: CASSQWSALPEQYF; cdr3_nt: TGCGCCAGCAGCCAGTGGTCGGCTTTACCGGAGCAGTACTTC; v_call: TRBV4-3; j_call: TRBJ2-7; d_call: -; clone_size: -
cdr3_aa: CASSPTGGPEAFF; cdr3_nt: TGTGCCAGCTCACCAACAGGGGGACCTGAAGCTTTCTTT; v_call: TRBV18; j_call: TRBJ1-1; d_call: TRBD1; clone_size: many
cdr3_aa: CASSGHLGGGRDEKLFF; cdr3_nt: TGTGCCAGCAGTGGACACCTCGGGGGGGGGAGAGATGAAAAACTGTTTTTT; v_call: TRBV6-1; j_call: TRBJ1-4; d_call: -; clone_size: many
cdr3_aa: CASSVRTQGPYNEQFF; cdr3_nt: TGTGCCAGCAGCGTGCGAACCCAGGGGCCCTACAATGAGCAGTTCTTC; v_call: TRBV7-2; j_call: TRBJ2-1; d_call: -; clone_size: few
cdr3_aa: CASSWTEGDYGYTF; cdr3_nt: TGTGCCAGCAGCTGGACGGAGGGGGACTATGGCTACACCTTC; v_call: TRBV11-2; j_call: TRBJ1-2; d_call: -; clone_size: many
cdr3_aa: CASSLGRGNQPQHF; cdr3_nt: TGTGCCAGCAGTTTAGGACGGGGCAATCAGCCCCAGCATTTT; v_call: TRBV12-3/TRBV12-4; j_call: TRBJ1-5; d_call: -; clone_size: many
cdr3_aa: CASSFDINQPQHF; cdr3_nt: TGTGCCAGCAGCTTCGACATAAATCAGCCCCAGCATTTT; v_call: TRBV7-9; j_call: TRBJ1-5; d_call: -; clone_size: few
cdr3_aa: CASSLEDGSNTGELFF; cdr3_nt: TGTGCCAGCAGCTTAGAGGACGGATCGAACACCGGGGAGCTGTTTTTT; v_call: TRBV7-6; j_call: TRBJ2-2; d_call: -; clone_size: -
cdr3_aa: CASSVTGDNNEQFF; cdr3_nt: TGTGCCAGCAGTGTGACAGGGGATAACAATGAGCAGTTCTTC; v_call: TRBV6-1; j_call: TRBJ2-1; d_call: TRBD1; clone_size: once
cdr3_aa: CASSYGPGSDGYTF; cdr3_nt: TGTGCCAGCAGCTACGGACCGGGGTCTGATGGCTACACCTTC; v_call: TRBV7-3; j_call: TRBJ1-2; d_call: -; clone_size: few
cdr3_aa: CASSLASVAGGPGEQYF; cdr3_nt: TGTGCCAGCAGCTTAGCGTCGGTAGCGGGGGGCCCGGGGGAGCAGTACTTC; v_call: TRBV7-2; j_call: TRBJ2-7; d_call: TRBD2; clone_size: few
cdr3_aa: CASGVWSGGAGNEQFF; cdr3_nt: TGTGCCAGCGGGGTATGGAGCGGGGGGGCGGGTAATGAGCAGTTCTTC; v_call: TRBV27; j_call: TRBJ2-1; d_call: TRBD2; clone_size: once
cdr3_aa: CSARGLREGYEQFF; cdr3_nt: TGCAGTGCTAGAGGGTTACGGGAGGGCTATGAGCAGTTCTTC; v_call: TRBV20-1; j_call: TRBJ2-1; d_call: TRBD2; clone_size: -
cdr3_aa: CASSGLGRQGANEQFF; cdr3_nt: TGTGCCAGCAGCGGTTTAGGGAGACAGGGGGCGAATGAGCAGTTCTTC; v_call: TRBV14; j_call: TRBJ2-1; d_call: TRBD1; clone_size: -